A selection of T cell receptor beta chains follows, all from one sample in a study of glioma-infiltrating T cells. TCRdb itself ran the multiplex PCR reads through MiXCR, one entry per CDR3 protein. The repertoire consists of more than 300,000 distinct CDR3 sequences, with about two fifths occurring once and the leading ten covering more than 10%. The sequenced material came from glioma tissue, nonneoplastic brain tissue, or PBMCs (not recorded which). The receptors stem from a human donor with low-grade glioma or glioblastoma, undergoing nonglioma brain surgery, or in good health (not recorded which). CDR3s include the opening cysteine and the closing phenylalanine or tryptophan. The D gene is left open where the match is weak. A clone size is listed for some rows: how often the clone was seen (once, few, many), or a class if it is expanded.

j_call: TRBJ2-2
clone_size: .
d_call: TRBD2
v_call: TRBV20-1
cdr3_nt: TGCAGTGCTAGAGATCTAGCGGGAGACACCGGGGAGCTGTTTTTT
cdr3_aa: CSARDLAGDTGELFF

j_call: TRBJ1-6
clone_size: many
d_call: .
v_call: TRBV6-1
cdr3_nt: TGTGCCAGCAGTCCTGCAGGGTCCTATAATTCACCCCTCCACTTT
cdr3_aa: CASSPAGSYNSPLHF

j_call: TRBJ2-3
clone_size: .
d_call: .
v_call: TRBV6-2/TRBV6-3
cdr3_nt: TGTGCCAGCAGTTACCCGATGGGGGTGAGCACAGATAAGCAGTATTTT
cdr3_aa: CASSYPMGVSTDKQYF

j_call: TRBJ1-4
clone_size: .
d_call: .
v_call: TRBV10-2
cdr3_nt: TGTGCCACACGACAGAATGAAAAACTGTTTTTT
cdr3_aa: CATRQNEKLFF

j_call: TRBJ2-1
clone_size: few
d_call: .
v_call: TRBV5-4
cdr3_nt: TGTGCCAGCAGCTTGGCAGGGCCTCGATCCTACAATGAGCAGTTCTTC
cdr3_aa: CASSLAGPRSYNEQFF

j_call: TRBJ2-7
clone_size: many
d_call: .
v_call: TRBV27
cdr3_nt: TGTGCCAGCAGTTTATACCTCGGCTCCTACGAGCAGTACTTC
cdr3_aa: CASSLYLGSYEQYF

j_call: TRBJ1-1
clone_size: few
d_call: TRBD1
v_call: TRBV20-1
cdr3_nt: TGCAGTGCTAGAGATCCAGGGGGCAATTCTGAAGCTTTCTTT
cdr3_aa: CSARDPGGNSEAFF

j_call: TRBJ2-7
clone_size: .
d_call: TRBD2
v_call: TRBV5-1
cdr3_nt: TGCGCCAGCAGCGTGGGACTAGCGGACGAAAACGCTTACGAGCAGTACTTC
cdr3_aa: CASSVGLADENAYEQYF

j_call: TRBJ1-2
clone_size: many
d_call: .
v_call: TRBV28
cdr3_nt: TGTGCCAGCAGTTTACTGGATTTGGGGGGCTACACCTTC
cdr3_aa: CASSLLDLGGYTF

j_call: TRBJ1-1
clone_size: many
d_call: .
v_call: TRBV6-2/TRBV6-3
cdr3_nt: TGTGCCATCACCCAGGGGACGAACACTGAAGCTTTCTTT
cdr3_aa: CAITQGTNTEAFF

j_call: TRBJ1-5
clone_size: .
d_call: TRBD1
v_call: TRBV7-2
cdr3_nt: TGTGCCAGCAGCTTGGGACAGGTCGCTCAGCCCCAGCATTTT
cdr3_aa: CASSLGQVAQPQHF

j_call: TRBJ2-5
clone_size: once
d_call: .
v_call: TRBV4-1
cdr3_nt: TGCGCCAGCATCCAAACCCCGGGACGCCTCCAAGAGACCCAGTACTTC
cdr3_aa: CASIQTPGRLQETQYF

j_call: TRBJ2-2
clone_size: few
d_call: .
v_call: TRBV28
cdr3_nt: TGTGCCAGCAGTCCTCCAGGGGACCTGAACACCGGGGAGCTGTTTTTT
cdr3_aa: CASSPPGDLNTGELFF

j_call: TRBJ1-3
clone_size: few
d_call: .
v_call: TRBV20-1
cdr3_nt: TGCAGTGCTTCTGACCTCGGGGTCCCTGGAAACACCATATATTTT
cdr3_aa: CSASDLGVPGNTIYF

j_call: TRBJ2-7
clone_size: .
d_call: .
v_call: TRBV20-1
cdr3_nt: TGCAGTGCTCCCCTGACGGCAGGGGTGGGCTACGGGCAGTACTTC
cdr3_aa: CSAPLTAGVGYGQYF

j_call: TRBJ2-5
clone_size: .
d_call: .
v_call: TRBV4-2
cdr3_nt: TGTGCCAGCTCACCACCTCCCAGAGAGACCCAGTACTTC
cdr3_aa: CASSPPPRETQYF

j_call: TRBJ1-5
clone_size: .
d_call: TRBD1
v_call: TRBV10-3
cdr3_nt: TGTGCCATCAGCCGGCAGGGGGGGGGCAATCAGCCCCAGCATTTT
cdr3_aa: CAISRQGGGNQPQHF

j_call: TRBJ1-1
clone_size: .
d_call: TRBD1
v_call: TRBV19
cdr3_nt: TGTGCCAGTAGGCAAAACAGGGGGGGCACTGAAGCTTTCTTT
cdr3_aa: CASRQNRGGTEAFF

j_call: TRBJ2-7
clone_size: .
d_call: .
v_call: TRBV28
cdr3_nt: TGTGCCAGCAGCTTATGGGCTTCTTCCTACGAGCAGTACTTC
cdr3_aa: CASSLWASSYEQYF

j_call: TRBJ1-6
clone_size: many
d_call: .
v_call: TRBV20-1
cdr3_nt: TGCAGTGCTAGAGCCAGATACGATAATTCACCCCTCCACTTT
cdr3_aa: CSARARYDNSPLHF

j_call: TRBJ1-1
clone_size: many
d_call: .
v_call: TRBV6-2/TRBV6-3
cdr3_nt: TGTGCCAGCAGCCGAGGAGGTGAGGAGACTGAAGCTTTCTTT
cdr3_aa: CASSRGGEETEAFF

j_call: TRBJ2-2
clone_size: few
d_call: .
v_call: TRBV6-2/TRBV6-3
cdr3_nt: TGTGCCAGCAGTTACAGAGCGGGCGGGGAGCTGTTTTTT
cdr3_aa: CASSYRAGGELFF

j_call: TRBJ2-7
clone_size: .
d_call: .
v_call: TRBV5-1
cdr3_nt: TGCGCCAGCAGCTTGGGCAGGGGATCGAGCGAGCAGTACTTC
cdr3_aa: CASSLGRGSSEQYF